The 14 T cell receptor beta chains below were found in one sample sequenced in a study of post-analysis software for immune sequencing data. Study findings and constraints: TRBV segments more frequent in patients than in controls numbered roughly 5 and included TRBV5-6, TRBV5-1 and TRBV20-1.

Built from TCR beta cDNA, the libraries had unique molecular identifiers in them. Via MiXCR, TCRdb re-called the PCR reads, giving one row per CDR3 protein. The table shows hundreds of thousands of distinct CDR3 sequences, with 40% to 50% occurring only once. For these receptors, no antigen is known. The sequencing input was blood. The origin of the receptors is a girl under 18 with multiple sclerosis.

This clonotype turned up a few times. V is TRBV29-1 and J is TRBJ2-1; D might be TRBD1 (5 bases). The CDR3 loop spans 14 amino acids. Deletions cut 3 bases from V and 2 bases from J, with 11 bases between. CDR1 and CDR2 from the germline V gene are SQVTM and ANQGSEA. CDR3 nucleotides: TGCAGCGTTGAGGACAATGCTCCCTACAATGAGCAGTTCTTC. This sequence encodes CSVEDNAPYNEQFF.

This clonotype occurred a few times. The chain joins TRBV5-6 to TRBJ2-1; 10 bases fit TRBD1. Trimming removed 4 bases from V and 6 bases from J; junction bases left unmatched: 7. Germline V gene data show CDR1 as SGHDT and CDR2 as YYEEEE. The length of the CDR3 is 15 residues. The CDR3, as DNA: TGTGCCAGCAGCACGGACAGGGGGTTTCCCAATGAGCAGTTCTTC. It specifies CASSTDRGFPNEQFF.

V is TRBV5-1 and J is TRBJ1-2; 8 bases agree with TRBD1. After removal of 4 bases from V and 7 bases from J, the junction contained 9 bases not matched to a gene. Germline V gene data show CDR1 as SGHRS and CDR2 as YFSETQ. The CDR3 covers 14 residues. CDR3 loop: CASSPGQDRAGYTF. DNA of the CDR3: TGCGCCAGCAGCCCGGGACAGGATCGGGCTGGCTACACCTTC.

The CDR3 coding sequence is TGCGCCAGCAGCCATCCCCCCCGCACGGGGGGCTCCTACAATGAGCAGTTCTTC. Encoded protein: CASSHPPRTGGSYNEQFF. The chain is built from TRBV4-1 and TRBJ2-1, with TRBD2 matching 7 bases. The germline V gene encodes CDR1 MGHRA and CDR2 YSYEKL. V was pared by 3 bases and J by 0 bases, with 11 bases of the junction left unmatched. The CDR3 extends over 18 amino acids.

This clonotype was seen only a few times. V usage is TRBV6-5 and J usage is TRBJ2-1; no clear D gene. The CDR3 spans 13 residues. V lost 4 bases and J lost 6, with 10 bases in between. The germline V gene has CDR1 MNHEY and CDR2 SVGAGI. CDR3 protein: CASSSRSFNEQFF. The CDR3 bases are TGTGCCAGCAGTTCCAGGAGTTTCAATGAGCAGTTCTTC.

The rearrangement links TRBV7-2 to TRBJ1-2, with a possible D match to TRBD1 (5 bases). The germline V gene encodes CDR1 SGHTA and CDR2 FQGNSA. This CDR3 has 14 amino acids. The germline V and J ends were trimmed by 4 bases and 3 bases, with 12 bases remaining between them. CDR3 sequence: CASSSRDRYYGYTF. The CDR3 bases are TGTGCCAGCAGCTCACGGGACCGTTACTATGGCTACACCTTC.

The V call is TRBV5-4, the J call TRBJ2-5; D possibly corresponds to TRBD2 (6 bases). The CDR3 sequence is 15 residues long. Germline CDR1 SGHNT, CDR2 YYREEE (reference sequence). V lost 1 base to trimming and J lost 1 base, with 11 bases between them. CDR3 coding DNA: TGTGCCAGCAGCTTGATCGGGAGCGCCCAAGAGACCCAGTACTTC. Residues: CASSLIGSAQETQYF.

This clonotype was counted between two and nine times. The chain joins TRBV20-1 to TRBJ2-3; 7 bases are shared with TRBD1. J was trimmed by 3 bases and V by 6 bases; bases with no gene match: 12. The CDR3 is made up of 15 amino acids. CDR1 is DFQATT and CDR2 is SNEGSKA in the germline V gene (reference sequence). Here the CDR3 DNA reads TGCAGTGCACTAGTAGCACAGGACAGGACAGATACGCAGTATTTT. Protein sequence: CSALVAQDRTDTQYF.

The CDR3 reads CSASGTVYQETQYF. CDR3 DNA sequence: TGCAGTGCTAGCGGGACAGTGTACCAAGAGACCCAGTACTTC. The chain couples TRBV20-1 to TRBJ2-5; 7 nucleotides match TRBD1. This CDR3 is 14 amino acids long. From germline, CDR1 is DFQATT and CDR2 SNEGSKA (reference sequence). With V trimmed by 3 bases and J by 0 bases, 4 bases remained unmatched.

The table lists this clonotype with a few counts. The V gene is TRBV5-1, the J gene TRBJ2-3, with D possibly TRBD2 on 6 matching bases. V was shortened by 0 bases and J by 5 bases, with 10 bases between the two germline ends. Germline values: CDR1 SGHRS, CDR2 YFSETQ. The CDR3 totals 14 residues. The CDR3 is CASSLEFGRDTQYF. As DNA, the CDR3 is TGCGCCAGCAGCTTGGAATTCGGGAGAGATACGCAGTATTTT.

This clonotype was detected a few times. The chain joins TRBV7-8 to TRBJ2-5; 12 nucleotides agree with TRBD2. The last part of the DNA fits TRBJ2-7 better; the J call may be wrong. The CDR3 is 16 amino acids. Germline V gene sequence: CDR1 SGHVS, CDR2 FQNEAQ. The CDR3 nucleotides are TGTGCCAGCAGCCGAGAGGCTGGACTAGCGGGATACGAGCAGTACTTC. Encoded protein: CASSREAGLAGYEQYF.

The count of this clonotype is one. The chain uses TRBV11-2 and TRBJ2-1, with D perhaps TRBD1 (5 bases). From germline, CDR1 is SGHAT and CDR2 FQNNGV. Trimming removed 6 bases from V and 5 bases from J, with 11 bases in between. The CDR3 totals 13 residues. The CDR3 coding sequence is TGTGCCAGCAGGTACCCAGGGCACAATGAGCAGTTCTTC. As protein: CASRYPGHNEQFF.

A few counts support this clonotype. A read error may be the cause here, since a much bigger clone is one base away. The J gene is TRBJ2-6, the V gene TRBV10-3; the match to TRBD1 covers 7 bases. Per germline, CDR1 ENHRY and CDR2 SYGVKD. This CDR3 region has 15 residues. J lost 2 bases, V lost 6 bases, and 4 bases had no gene match. CDR3 region: CAISDQGAGANVLTF. CDR3 bases: TGTGCCATCAGCGACCAGGGGGCTGGGGCCAACGTCCTGACTTTC.

On this clonotype: The junction shows a germline mismatch at one end, possibly a read error. The chain combines TRBV4-2 with TRBJ2-1; 15 nucleotides agree with TRBD2. The CDR3 loop spans 16 amino acids. The germline V gene has CDR1 LGHNA and CDR2 YNFKEQ. The CDR3 reads CTSSQAGLAGGNEQFF. The CDR3 DNA sequence: TGTACCAGCAGCCAAGCGGGACTAGCGGGAGGAAATGAGCAGTTCTTC.